Presented here are 3 T cell receptor beta chains from one specimen sequenced in a study of blood T cell repertoires in COVID-19. Sequenced by immunoSEQ multiplex PCR; TCRdb stores in-frame clones only, minus some. Counted here are approximately 200,000 clones, about 88% occurring once; the ten biggest clones make up roughly 2.8%. The sample was peripheral blood. These receptors were collected from a man aged 50 or older who had recovered from COVID-19.

The sample holds one count of this clone. The chain links TRBV28 to TRBJ1-1; 10 positions agree with TRBD1. Germline CDR1 reads MDHEN; CDR2 reads SYDVKM. The CDR3 sequence is 15 residues long. Trimming at V came to 4 bases and at J to 3 bases, leaving 5 bases not matched to a gene. The DNA of the CDR3 is TGTGCCAGCAGTTCACTCGGACAGGGGGACACTGAAGCTTTCTTT. Residues: CASSSLGQGDTEAFF.

This chain links TRBV5-1 with TRBJ2-1; 8 nucleotides align to TRBD1. This CDR3 region has 16 residues. V was pared by 5 bases and J by 0 bases, with 7 bases of the junction left unmatched. Germline values: CDR1 SGHRS, CDR2 YFSETQ. CDR3 in DNA: TGCGCCAGCAGAACAGGGGGGTCCTACTCCTACAATGAGCAGTTCTTC. It encodes CASRTGGSYSYNEQFF. The full variable domain, completed using reference TRBV5-1 and TRBJ2-1, is KAGVTQTPRYLIKTRGQQVTLSCSPISGHRSVSWYQQTPGQGLQFLFEYFSETQRNKGNFPGRFSGRQFSNSRSEMNVSTLELGDSALYLCASRTGGSYSYNEQFFGPGTRLTVL.

V is TRBV6-5 and J is TRBJ2-1, with 10 bases fitting TRBD2. V trimming: 5 bases; J trimming: 5 bases; junction bases outside the gene matches: 6. The CDR3 sequence is 15 residues long. Germline V CDR1 and CDR2: MNHEY, SVGAGI. The CDR3 loop is CASSPRTSGHNEQFF. CDR3 nucleotides: TGTGCCAGCAGTCCACGGACTAGCGGTCACAATGAGCAGTTCTTC.